The rows below give T cell receptor beta chains drawn from one sample of a study of blood T cell repertoires in COVID-19. TCRdb keeps only in-frame clones here, not all; method: immunoSEQ multiplex PCR. Of about 59,000 clones listed, around 80% are singletons. The sample comprised peripheral blood. The receptors originated from an elderly man with acute or convalescent COVID-19. The CDR3 runs from the conserved cysteine through the conserved F or W. D genes are given only for firm matches. Clone size is stated in some rows and not others, as once, few, many or a class when expanded.

>TRBV5-4|NA|TRBJ1-3|NA
TGTGCCAGCAGCTTGGACGGCGCGGTTGGTGGAAACACCATATATTTT
CASSLDGAVGGNTIYF
>TRBV4-1|NA|TRBJ1-5|TRBD1
TGCGCCAGCAGCCAAGACGGTGAGACAGGGGGAGGCGTGAGGCCCCAGCATTTT
CASSQDGETGGGVRPQHF
>TRBV30|NA|TRBJ2-1|TRBD2
TGTGCCTGGAGTGTTAATAGCGGGAGCCATGAGCAGTTCTTC
CAWSVNSGSHEQFF
>TRBV19|NA|TRBJ2-6|NA
TGTGCCAGTAGTATAGGGACAGCGCTGGGGAGTGGGGCCAACGTCCTGACTTTC
CASSIGTALGSGANVLTF
>TRBV6-6|NA|TRBJ1-2|TRBD1
TGTGCCAGCAGGGCAGGGGGTTGGTATGGCTACACCTTC
CASRAGGWYGYTF
>TRBV10-1|NA|TRBJ1-5|TRBD1
TGCGCCAGCAGCGCCGACAGGGGGCTTCAGCCCCAGCATTTT
CASSADRGLQPQHF
>TRBV7-8|NA|TRBJ2-1|TRBD2
TGTGCCAGCCTACCCACTAGCGAGAACTACAATGAGCAGTTCTTC
CASLPTSENYNEQFF
>TRBV28|once|TRBJ1-5|NA
TGTGCCAGCAGGGGTCGGGACACTTCCCAGCATTTT
CASRGRDTSQHF
>TRBV9|NA|TRBJ2-5|NA
TGTGCCAGCAGCGTAGATATTCAGCAAGAGACCCAGTACTTC
CASSVDIQQETQYF
>TRBV9|NA|TRBJ2-1|TRBD2
TGTGCCAGCAGCGTTAGGGGACTAGCGGGAGGGCCTACTAATGAGCAGTTCTTC
CASSVRGLAGGPTNEQFF
>TRBV4-1|NA|TRBJ2-5|NA
TGCGCCAGCAGCCAAGTTGCGGAGACCCAGTACTTC
CASSQVAETQYF